This T cell receptor (beta chain) was sequenced for a study of post-analysis software for immune sequencing data. Study context: Included among the disease courses, which were recorded for the cohort, were relapsing-remitting, secondary progressive and progressive-relapsing multiple sclerosis.

Prepared TCR beta cDNA libraries contained unique molecular identifiers. From around 1 to 9.1 million T cells, 400,000 to 650,000 cDNA molecules were obtained. One entry per CDR3 protein, called by TCRdb with MiXCR from the PCR reads. This sample has some 260,000 distinct CDR3 sequences, with about 38% found just once. Trimming removed 1 base from V and 0 bases from J, with 7 bases in between. The CDR3 is 14 amino acids. Germline loops: CDR1 MGHRA, CDR2 YSYEKL. Study outcomes and limitations: TRBV segments more frequent in patients than in controls numbered roughly five and included TRBV5-6, TRBV5-1 and TRBV20-1. A significant reduction in normalized Chao1 diversity was observed in multiple sclerosis patients versus controls. Samples from one preparation batch, clustered by F measure, grouped strongly together.

Comment on this clonotype: No antigen is known for it.

This TCR was sampled from a girl aged 5-17 years with multiple sclerosis. J is TRBJ2-7 and V is TRBV4-1; D is possibly TRBD1 (5 bases). The specimen sequenced was blood. The CDR3 DNA sequence: TGCGCCAGCAGCCAAGGAGACAGCTCCTACGAGCAGTACTTC. As protein: CASSQGDSSYEQYF.